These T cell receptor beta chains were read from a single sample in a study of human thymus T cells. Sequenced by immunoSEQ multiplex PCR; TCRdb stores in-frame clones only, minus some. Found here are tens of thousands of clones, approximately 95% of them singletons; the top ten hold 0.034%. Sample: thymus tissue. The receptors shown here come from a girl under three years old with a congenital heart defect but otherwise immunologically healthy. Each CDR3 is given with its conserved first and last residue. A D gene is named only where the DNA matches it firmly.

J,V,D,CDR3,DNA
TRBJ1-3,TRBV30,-,CAWSVSTGNTIYF,TGTGCCTGGAGTGTTAGTACTGGAAACACCATATATTTT
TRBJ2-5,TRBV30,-,CAWSPGGGISGETQYF,TGTGCCTGGAGTCCGGGGGGCGGGATATCGGGAGAGACCCAGTACTTC
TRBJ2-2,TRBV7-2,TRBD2,CASSSQGAGVTGELFF,TGTGCCAGCAGCTCCCAGGGCGCGGGAGTAACCGGGGAGCTGTTTTTT
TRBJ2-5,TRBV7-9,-,CASSFEVPQETQYF,TGTGCCAGCAGCTTCGAGGTACCTCAAGAGACCCAGTACTTC
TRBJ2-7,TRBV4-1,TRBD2,CASSLRRLAGGVFVEQYF,TGCGCCAGCAGCCTTCGGCGTCTAGCGGGGGGGGTATTTGTTGAGCAGTACTTC
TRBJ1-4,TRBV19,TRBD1,CASSPGTEGTTNEKLFF,TGTGCCAGTAGTCCCGGGACAGAGGGCACAACTAATGAAAAACTGTTTTTT
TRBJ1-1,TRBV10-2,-,CASSENRVSRDTEAFF,TGCGCCAGCAGTGAAAACAGGGTGTCTCGGGACACTGAAGCTTTCTTT
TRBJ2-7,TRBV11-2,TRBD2,CASSPHSGNYEQYF,TGTGCCAGCAGCCCTCATAGCGGGAACTACGAGCAGTACTTC
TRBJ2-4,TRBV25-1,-,CASSDPLTGMAKNIQYF,TGTGCCAGCAGTGACCCTTTGACAGGCATGGCCAAAAACATTCAGTACTTC
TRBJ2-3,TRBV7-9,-,CASSVAKDTQYF,TGTGCCAGCAGCGTAGCGAAGGATACGCAGTATTTT